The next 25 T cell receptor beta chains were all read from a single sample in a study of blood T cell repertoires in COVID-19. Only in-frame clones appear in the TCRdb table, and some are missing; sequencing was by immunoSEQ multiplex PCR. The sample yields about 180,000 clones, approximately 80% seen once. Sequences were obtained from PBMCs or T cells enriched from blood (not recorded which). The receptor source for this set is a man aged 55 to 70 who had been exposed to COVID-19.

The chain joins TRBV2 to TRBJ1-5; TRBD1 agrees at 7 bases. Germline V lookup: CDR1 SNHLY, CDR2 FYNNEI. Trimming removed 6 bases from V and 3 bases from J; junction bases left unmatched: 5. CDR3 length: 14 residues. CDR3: CASRYTGDNQPQHF. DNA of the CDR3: TGTGCCAGCAGATATACAGGGGACAATCAGCCCCAGCATTTT.

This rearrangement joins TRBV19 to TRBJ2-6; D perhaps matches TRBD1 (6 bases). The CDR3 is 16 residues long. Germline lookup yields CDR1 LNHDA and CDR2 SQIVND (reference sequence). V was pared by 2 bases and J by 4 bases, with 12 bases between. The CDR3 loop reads CASSITMGAGANVLTF. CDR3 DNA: TGTGCCAGTAGTATAACGATGGGGGCCGGGGCCAACGTCCTGACTTTC.

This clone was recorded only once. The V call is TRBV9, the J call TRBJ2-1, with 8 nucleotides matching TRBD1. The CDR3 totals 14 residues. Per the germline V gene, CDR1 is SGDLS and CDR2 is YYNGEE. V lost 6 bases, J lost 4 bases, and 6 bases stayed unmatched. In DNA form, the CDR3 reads TGTGCCAGCACACAGGGGGAACCTTACAATGAGCAGTTCTTC. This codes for CASTQGEPYNEQFF.

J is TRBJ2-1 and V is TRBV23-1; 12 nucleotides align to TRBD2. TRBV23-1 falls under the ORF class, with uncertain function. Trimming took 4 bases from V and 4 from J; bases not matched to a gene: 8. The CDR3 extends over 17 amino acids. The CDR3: CASSRLAGGPRYNEQFF. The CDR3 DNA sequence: TGCGCCAGCAGTCGGCTAGCGGGAGGGCCAAGGTACAATGAGCAGTTCTTC.

The CDR3 region is CASSQEGAASNQPQHF. The CDR3 region has the DNA TGCGCCAGCAGCCAAGAAGGGGCAGCGAGCAATCAGCCCCAGCATTTT. The V and J genes are TRBV4-1 and TRBJ1-5; D is perhaps TRBD1 (5 bases). V was trimmed by 0 bases and J by 1 base, leaving 10 bases between them. CDR3 length equals 16 residues. CDR1 is MGHRA, CDR2 YSYEKL, per germline.

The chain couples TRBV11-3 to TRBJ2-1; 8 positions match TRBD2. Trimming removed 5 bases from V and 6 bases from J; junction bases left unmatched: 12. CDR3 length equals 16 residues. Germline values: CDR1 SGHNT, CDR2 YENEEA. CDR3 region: CASSGRGAGALNEQFF. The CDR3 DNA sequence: TGTGCCAGCAGCGGCCGGGGAGCGGGAGCTCTCAATGAGCAGTTCTTC.

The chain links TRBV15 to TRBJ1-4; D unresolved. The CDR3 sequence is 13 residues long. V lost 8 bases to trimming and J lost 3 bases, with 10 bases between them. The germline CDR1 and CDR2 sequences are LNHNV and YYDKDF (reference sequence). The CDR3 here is CATRGPSNEKLFF. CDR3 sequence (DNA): TGTGCCACCCGAGGTCCCTCTAATGAAAAACTGTTTTTT. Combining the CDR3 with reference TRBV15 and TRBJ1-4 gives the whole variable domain DAMVIQNPRYQVTQFGKPVTLSCSQTLNHNVMYWYQQKSSQAPKLLFHYYDKDFNNEADTPDNFQSRRPNTSFCFLDIRSPGLGDTAMYLCATRGPSNEKLFFGSGTQLSVL.

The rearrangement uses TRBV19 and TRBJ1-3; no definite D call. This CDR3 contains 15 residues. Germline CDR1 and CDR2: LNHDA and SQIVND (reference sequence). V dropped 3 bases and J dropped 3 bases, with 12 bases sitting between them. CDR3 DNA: TGTGCCAGTAGTATTCCCCCGACTAGTGGAAACACCATATATTTT. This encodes CASSIPPTSGNTIYF.

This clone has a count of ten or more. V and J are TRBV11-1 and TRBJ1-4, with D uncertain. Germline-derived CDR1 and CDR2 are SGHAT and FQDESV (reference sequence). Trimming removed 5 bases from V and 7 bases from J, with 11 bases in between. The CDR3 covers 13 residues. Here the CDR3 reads CASSHAGGEKLFF. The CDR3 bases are TGTGCCAGCAGCCACGCAGGTGGTGAAAAACTGTTTTTT.

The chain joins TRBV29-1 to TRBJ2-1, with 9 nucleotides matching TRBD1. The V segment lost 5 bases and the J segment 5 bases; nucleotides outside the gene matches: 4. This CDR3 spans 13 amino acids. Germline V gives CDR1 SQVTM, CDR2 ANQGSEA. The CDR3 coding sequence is TGCAGCGTTTTAGGACAGGGGAACAATGAGCAGTTCTTC. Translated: CSVLGQGNNEQFF.

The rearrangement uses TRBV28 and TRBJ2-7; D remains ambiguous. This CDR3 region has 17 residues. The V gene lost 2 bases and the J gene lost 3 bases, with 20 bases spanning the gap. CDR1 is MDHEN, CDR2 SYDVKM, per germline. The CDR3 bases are TGTGCCAGCAGTTTACCTTCCGGGTCAGATCTTAGCTACGAGCAGTACTTC. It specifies CASSLPSGSDLSYEQYF.

The CDR3 is CASSPGGQGYQPQHF. CDR3 bases: TGTGCCAGCAGCCCAGGGGGACAGGGGTATCAGCCCCAGCATTTT. This sequence joins TRBV7-8 and TRBJ1-5, with 10 positions matching TRBD1. The CDR3 is 15 amino acids. CDR1 SGHVS and CDR2 FQNEAQ come from the germline V gene. V shed 5 bases and J 5 bases; nucleotides not matched to a gene: 6.

The chain's CDR3 is CSASPGLAKNIQYF. The CDR3 DNA reads as TGCAGTGCTAGTCCAGGTCTAGCCAAAAACATTCAGTACTTC. V usage is TRBV20-1 and J usage is TRBJ2-4; D gene unclear. V lost 3 bases and J lost 0, with 9 bases in between. The CDR3 consists of 14 residues. Per germline, CDR1 DFQATT and CDR2 SNEGSKA (reference sequence).

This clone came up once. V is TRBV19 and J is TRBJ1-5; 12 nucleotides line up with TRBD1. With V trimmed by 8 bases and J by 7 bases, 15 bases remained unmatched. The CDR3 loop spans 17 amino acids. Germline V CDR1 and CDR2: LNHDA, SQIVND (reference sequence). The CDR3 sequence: CASSQGGQGARRQPQHF. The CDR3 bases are TGTGCCAGTTCTCAAGGGGGACAGGGGGCGCGGCGGCAGCCCCAGCATTTT.

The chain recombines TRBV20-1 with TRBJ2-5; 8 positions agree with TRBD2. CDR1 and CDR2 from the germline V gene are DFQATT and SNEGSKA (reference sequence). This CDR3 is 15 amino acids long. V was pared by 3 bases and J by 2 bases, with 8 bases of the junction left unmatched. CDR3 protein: CSASPRLARQETQYF. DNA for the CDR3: TGCAGTGCTAGTCCTAGACTAGCGCGACAAGAGACCCAGTACTTC.

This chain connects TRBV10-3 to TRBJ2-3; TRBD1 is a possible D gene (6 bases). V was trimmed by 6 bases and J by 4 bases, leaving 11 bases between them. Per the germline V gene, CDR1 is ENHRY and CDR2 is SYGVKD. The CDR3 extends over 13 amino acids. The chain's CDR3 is CAISQGRPDTQYF. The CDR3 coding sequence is TGTGCCATCAGCCAGGGGCGTCCAGATACGCAGTATTTT.

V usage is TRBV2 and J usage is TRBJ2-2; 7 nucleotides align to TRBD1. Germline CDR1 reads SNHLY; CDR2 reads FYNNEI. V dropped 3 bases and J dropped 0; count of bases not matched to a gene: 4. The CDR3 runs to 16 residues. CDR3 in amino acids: CASSEVGTANTGELFF. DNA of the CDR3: TGTGCCAGCAGTGAGGTAGGGACAGCGAACACCGGGGAGCTGTTTTTT.

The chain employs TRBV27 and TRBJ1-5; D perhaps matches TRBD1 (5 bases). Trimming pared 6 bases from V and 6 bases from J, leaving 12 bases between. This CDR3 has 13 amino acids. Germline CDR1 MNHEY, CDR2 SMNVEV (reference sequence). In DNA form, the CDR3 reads TGTGCCAGCAGGTCCAGGGATAGTCAGCCCCAGCATTTT. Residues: CASRSRDSQPQHF.

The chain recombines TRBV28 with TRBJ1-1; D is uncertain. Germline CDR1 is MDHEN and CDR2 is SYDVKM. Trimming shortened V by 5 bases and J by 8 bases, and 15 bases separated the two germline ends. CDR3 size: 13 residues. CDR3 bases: TGTGCCAGCAGTAACCTCCGGGAGAGAGAAGCTTTCTTT. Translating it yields CASSNLREREAFF.

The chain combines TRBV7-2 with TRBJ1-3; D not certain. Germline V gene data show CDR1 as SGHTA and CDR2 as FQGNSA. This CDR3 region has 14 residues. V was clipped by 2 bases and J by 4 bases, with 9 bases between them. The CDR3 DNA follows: TGTGCCAGCAGCTTATCGGTTCGGGGAAACACCATATATTTT. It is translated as CASSLSVRGNTIYF.

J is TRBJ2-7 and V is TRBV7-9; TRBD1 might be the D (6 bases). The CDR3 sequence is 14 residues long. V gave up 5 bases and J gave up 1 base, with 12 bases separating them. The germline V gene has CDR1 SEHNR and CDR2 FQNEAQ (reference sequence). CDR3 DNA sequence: TGTGCCAGCAGCCGGGACACGATATCCTACGAGCAGTACTTC. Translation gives CASSRDTISYEQYF.

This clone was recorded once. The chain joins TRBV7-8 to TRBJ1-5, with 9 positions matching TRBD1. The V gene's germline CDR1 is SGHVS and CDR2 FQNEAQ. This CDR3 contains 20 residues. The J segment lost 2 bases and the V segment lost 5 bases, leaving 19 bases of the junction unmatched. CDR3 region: CASSVKPGQGPHEGNQPQHF. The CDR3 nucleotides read TGTGCCAGCAGCGTTAAACCGGGACAGGGCCCCCATGAGGGCAATCAGCCCCAGCATTTT. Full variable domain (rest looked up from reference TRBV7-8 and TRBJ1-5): GAGVSQSPRYKVAKRGQDVALRCDPISGHVSLFWYQQALGQGPEFLTYFQNEAQLDKSGLPSDRFFAERPEGSVSTLKIQRTQQEDSAVYLCASSVKPGQGPHEGNQPQHFGDGTRLSIL.

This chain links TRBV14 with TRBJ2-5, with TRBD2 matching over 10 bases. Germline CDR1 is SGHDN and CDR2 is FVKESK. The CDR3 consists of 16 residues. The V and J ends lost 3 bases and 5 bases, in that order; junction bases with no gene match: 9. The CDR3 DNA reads TGTGCCAGCAGCCATTTAAGCGGGAGGGCCGAGGAGACCCAGTACTTC. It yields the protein CASSHLSGRAEETQYF. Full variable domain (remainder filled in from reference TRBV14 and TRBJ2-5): EAGVTQFPSHSVIEKGQTVTLRCDPISGHDNLYWYRRVMGKEIKFLLHFVKESKQDESGMPNNRFLAERTGGTYSTLKVQPAELEDSGVYFCASSHLSGRAEETQYFGPGTRLLVL.

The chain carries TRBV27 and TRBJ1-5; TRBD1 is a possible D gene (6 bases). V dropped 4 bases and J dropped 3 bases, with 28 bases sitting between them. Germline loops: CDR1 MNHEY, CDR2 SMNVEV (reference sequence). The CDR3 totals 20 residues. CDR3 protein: CASSSIGQRFYSTTNQPQHF. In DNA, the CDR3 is TGTGCCAGCAGTTCCATAGGACAGCGCTTCTATTCTACCACCAATCAGCCCCAGCATTTT.

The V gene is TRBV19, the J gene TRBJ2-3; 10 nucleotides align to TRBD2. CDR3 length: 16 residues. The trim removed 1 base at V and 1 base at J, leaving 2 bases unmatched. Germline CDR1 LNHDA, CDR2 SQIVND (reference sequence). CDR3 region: CASSIGGTSGTDTQYF. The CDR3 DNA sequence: TGTGCCAGTAGTATAGGGGGGACTAGCGGCACAGATACGCAGTATTTT.